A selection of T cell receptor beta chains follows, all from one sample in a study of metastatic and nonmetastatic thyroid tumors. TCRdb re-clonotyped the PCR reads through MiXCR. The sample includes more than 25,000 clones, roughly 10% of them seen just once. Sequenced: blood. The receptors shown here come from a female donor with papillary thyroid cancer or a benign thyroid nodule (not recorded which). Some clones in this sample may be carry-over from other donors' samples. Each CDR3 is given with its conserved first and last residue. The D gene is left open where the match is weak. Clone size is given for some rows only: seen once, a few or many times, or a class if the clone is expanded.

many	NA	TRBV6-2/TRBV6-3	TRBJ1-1	TGTGCCAGCAGTTCGACGGAGAACACTGAAGCTTTCTTT	CASSSTENTEAFF
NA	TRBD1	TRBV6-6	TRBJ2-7	TGTGCCAGCAGGTCTCGACAGGGAAAGCAGTACTTC	CASRSRQGKQYF
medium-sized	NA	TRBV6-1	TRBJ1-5	TGTGCCAGCAGGCTGACAGGCGACCCGCCCCAGCATTTT	CASRLTGDPPQHF
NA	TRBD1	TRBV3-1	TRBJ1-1	TGTGCCAGCAGTGACAGGGGCCGGAACACTGAAGCTTTCTTT	CASSDRGRNTEAFF
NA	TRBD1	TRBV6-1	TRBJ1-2	TGTGCCAGCACCGGACTTCGGACAGGAGGACATGGCTACACCTTC	CASTGLRTGGHGYTF
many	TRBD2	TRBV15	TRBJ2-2	TGTGCCACCAGCAATCGGGGGGGCCGGGAGCTGTTTTTT	CATSNRGGRELFF
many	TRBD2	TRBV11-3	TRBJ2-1	TGTGCCAGCAGCTTACTAGCGGGAGATGGCGGGCAGTTCTTC	CASSLLAGDGGQFF
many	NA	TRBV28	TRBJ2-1	TGTGCCAGCAGTTTTTCGGAGCTAGCGAGAAATGAGCAGTTCTTC	CASSFSELARNEQFF
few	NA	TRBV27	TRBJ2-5	TGTGCCAGCAGTTTAGGTTGGTCACAAGAGACCCAGTACTTC	CASSLGWSQETQYF
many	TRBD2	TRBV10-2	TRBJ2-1	TGCGCCAGCAGTGTTACTAGCGGGAGTAGCGCCTACAATGAGCAGTTCTTC	CASSVTSGSSAYNEQFF
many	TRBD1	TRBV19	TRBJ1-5	TGTGCCAGTAGCCCTGAGGACAGGGGCAATCAGCCCCAGCATTTT	CASSPEDRGNQPQHF
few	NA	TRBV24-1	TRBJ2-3	TGTGCCACCAGTGATTTAGACAGCTCCTTCACAGATACGCAGTATTTT	CATSDLDSSFTDTQYF
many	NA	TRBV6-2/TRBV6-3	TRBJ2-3	TGTGCCAGCAGTGGGACGACACACACAGATACGCAGTATTTT	CASSGTTHTDTQYF
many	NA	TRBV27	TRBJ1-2	TGTGCCAGCAGTTTAGGGCAGGGAAAAGGCTACACCTTC	CASSLGQGKGYTF
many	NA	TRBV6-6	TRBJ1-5	TGTGCCAGCAGTTACCGCAATCAGCCCCAGCATTTT	CASSYRNQPQHF
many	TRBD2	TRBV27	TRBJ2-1	TGTGCCAGCAGTTTATCTGGAGCGGGAGGGGTTAATGAGCAGTTCTTC	CASSLSGAGGVNEQFF
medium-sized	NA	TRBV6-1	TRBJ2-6	TGTGCCAGCAGCTCATATTCTATCTCGGCTGGGGCCAACGTCCTGACTTTC	CASSSYSISAGANVLTF
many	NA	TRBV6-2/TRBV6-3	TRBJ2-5	TGTGCCAGCAGTTACTCGTTCGGGAGCGAGGGTTCGGTAGAGACCCAGTACTTC	CASSYSFGSEGSVETQYF
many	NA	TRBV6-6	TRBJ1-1	TGTGCCAGCAGTTACTCGAGGAGCGTTGGCGGCACTGAAGCTTTCTTT	CASSYSRSVGGTEAFF
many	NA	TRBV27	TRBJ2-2	TGTGCCAGCAGTACTTCTACCAACACCGGGGAGCTGTTTTTT	CASSTSTNTGELFF
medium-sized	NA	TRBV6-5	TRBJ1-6	TGTGCCAGCAGTTATGATATGGCCCGGAATTCACCCCTCCACTTT	CASSYDMARNSPLHF
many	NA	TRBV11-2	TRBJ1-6	TGTGCCAGCAGCTTACAACTGTATAATTCACCCCTCCACTTT	CASSLQLYNSPLHF
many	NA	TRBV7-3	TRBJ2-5	TGTGCCAGCAGCTTAAGAAGCCAAGAGACCCAGTACTTC	CASSLRSQETQYF
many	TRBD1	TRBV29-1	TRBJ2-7	TGCAGCGTTGGGGGGGACAGGGGCTACGAGCAGTACTTC	CSVGGDRGYEQYF
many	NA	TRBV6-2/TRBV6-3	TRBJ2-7	TGTGCCAGCAGTTACTACGGGGACTCCTACGAGCAGTACTTC	CASSYYGDSYEQYF